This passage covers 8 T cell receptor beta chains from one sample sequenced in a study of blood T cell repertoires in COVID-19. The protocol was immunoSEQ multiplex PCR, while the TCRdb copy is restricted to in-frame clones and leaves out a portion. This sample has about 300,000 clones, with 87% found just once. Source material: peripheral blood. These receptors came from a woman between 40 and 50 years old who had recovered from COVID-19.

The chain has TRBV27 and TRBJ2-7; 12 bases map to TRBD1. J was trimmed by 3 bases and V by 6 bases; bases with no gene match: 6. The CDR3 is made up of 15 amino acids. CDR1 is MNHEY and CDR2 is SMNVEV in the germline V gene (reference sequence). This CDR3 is CASRGGTGGFYEQYF. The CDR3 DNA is TGTGCCAGCAGAGGTGGGACAGGGGGCTTCTACGAGCAGTACTTC.

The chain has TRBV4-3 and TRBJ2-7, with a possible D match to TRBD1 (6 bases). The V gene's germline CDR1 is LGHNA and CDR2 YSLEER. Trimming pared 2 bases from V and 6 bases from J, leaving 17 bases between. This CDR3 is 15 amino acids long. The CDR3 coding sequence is TGCGCCAGCAGCCAACCGGGACAAGGAGATACCGAGCAGTACTTC. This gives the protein CASSQPGQGDTEQYF.

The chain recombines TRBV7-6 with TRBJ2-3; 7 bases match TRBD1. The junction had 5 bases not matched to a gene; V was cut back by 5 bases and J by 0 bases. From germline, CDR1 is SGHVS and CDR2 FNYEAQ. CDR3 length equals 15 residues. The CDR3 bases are TGTGCCAGCAGCCGGGACAGCCCTAGCACAGATACGCAGTATTTT. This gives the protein CASSRDSPSTDTQYF. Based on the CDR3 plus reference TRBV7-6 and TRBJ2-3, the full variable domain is GAGVSQSPRYKVTKRGQDVALRCDPISGHVSLYWYRQALGQGPEFLTYFNYEAQQDKSGLPNDRFSAERPEGSISTLTIQRTEQRDSAMYRCASSRDSPSTDTQYFGPGTRLTVL.

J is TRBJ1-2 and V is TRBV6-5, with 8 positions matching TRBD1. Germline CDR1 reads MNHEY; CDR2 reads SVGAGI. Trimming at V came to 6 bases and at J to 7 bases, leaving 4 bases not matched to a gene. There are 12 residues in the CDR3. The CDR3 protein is CASSRGRAGYTF. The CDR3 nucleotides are TGTGCCAGCAGCAGGGGGCGGGCTGGCTACACCTTC.

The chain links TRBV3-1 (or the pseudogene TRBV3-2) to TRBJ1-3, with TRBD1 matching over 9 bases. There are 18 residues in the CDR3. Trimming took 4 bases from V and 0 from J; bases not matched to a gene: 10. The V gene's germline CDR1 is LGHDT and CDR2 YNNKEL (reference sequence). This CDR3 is CASSLSPGTGSSGNTIYF. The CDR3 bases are TGTGCCAGCAGCCTCAGTCCCGGGACAGGGAGCTCTGGAAACACCATATATTTT.

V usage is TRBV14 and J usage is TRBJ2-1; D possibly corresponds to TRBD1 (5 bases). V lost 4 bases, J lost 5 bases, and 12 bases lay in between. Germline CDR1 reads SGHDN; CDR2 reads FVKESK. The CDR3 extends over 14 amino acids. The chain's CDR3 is CASSRGSNDNEQFF. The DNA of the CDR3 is TGTGCCAGCAGCCGGGGCTCCAACGACAATGAGCAGTTCTTC.

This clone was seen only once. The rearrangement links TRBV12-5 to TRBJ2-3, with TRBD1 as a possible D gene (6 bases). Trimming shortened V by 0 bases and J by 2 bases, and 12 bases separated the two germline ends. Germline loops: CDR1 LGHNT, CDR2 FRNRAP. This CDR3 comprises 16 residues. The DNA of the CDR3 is TGTGCTAGTGGTTTGGTACAGGGATTCCCCACAGATACGCAGTATTTT. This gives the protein CASGLVQGFPTDTQYF.

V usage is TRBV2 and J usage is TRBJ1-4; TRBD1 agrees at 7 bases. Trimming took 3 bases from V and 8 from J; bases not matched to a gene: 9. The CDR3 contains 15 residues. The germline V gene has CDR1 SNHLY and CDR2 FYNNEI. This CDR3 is CASSDRRGLWEKLFF. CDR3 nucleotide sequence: TGTGCCAGCAGTGATCGTAGGGGGCTGTGGGAAAAACTGTTTTTT.